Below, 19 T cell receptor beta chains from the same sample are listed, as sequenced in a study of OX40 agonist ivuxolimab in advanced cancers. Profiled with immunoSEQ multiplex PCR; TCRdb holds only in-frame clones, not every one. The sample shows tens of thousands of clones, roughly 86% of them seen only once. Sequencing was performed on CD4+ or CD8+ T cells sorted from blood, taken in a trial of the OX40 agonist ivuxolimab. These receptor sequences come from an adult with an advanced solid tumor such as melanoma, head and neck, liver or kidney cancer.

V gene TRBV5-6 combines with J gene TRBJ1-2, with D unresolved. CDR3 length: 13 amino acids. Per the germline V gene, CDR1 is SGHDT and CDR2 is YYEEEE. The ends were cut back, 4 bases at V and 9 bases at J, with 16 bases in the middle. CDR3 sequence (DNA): TGTGCCAGCAGCCCTGTCGGGAGGACTAGCTACACCTTC. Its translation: CASSPVGRTSYTF.

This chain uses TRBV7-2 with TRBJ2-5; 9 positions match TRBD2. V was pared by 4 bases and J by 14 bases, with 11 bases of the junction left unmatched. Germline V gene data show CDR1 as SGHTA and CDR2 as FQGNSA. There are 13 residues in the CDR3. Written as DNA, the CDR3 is TGTGCCAGCAGCTGGTCCGGGAGCGGGGGGCCATACTTC. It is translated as CASSWSGSGGPYF.

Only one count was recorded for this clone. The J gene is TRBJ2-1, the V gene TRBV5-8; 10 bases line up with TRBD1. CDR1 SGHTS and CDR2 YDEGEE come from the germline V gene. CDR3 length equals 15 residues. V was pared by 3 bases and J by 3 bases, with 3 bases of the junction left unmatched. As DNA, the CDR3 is TGTGCCAGCAGCTCCGGGACAGGGGTCTACAATGAGCAGTTCTTC. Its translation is CASSSGTGVYNEQFF.

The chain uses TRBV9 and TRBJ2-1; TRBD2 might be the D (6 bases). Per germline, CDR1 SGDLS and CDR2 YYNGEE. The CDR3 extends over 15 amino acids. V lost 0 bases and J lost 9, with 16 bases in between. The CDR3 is CASSVGGVASAEQFF. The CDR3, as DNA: TGTGCCAGCAGCGTAGGCGGGGTAGCCTCCGCTGAGCAGTTCTTC.

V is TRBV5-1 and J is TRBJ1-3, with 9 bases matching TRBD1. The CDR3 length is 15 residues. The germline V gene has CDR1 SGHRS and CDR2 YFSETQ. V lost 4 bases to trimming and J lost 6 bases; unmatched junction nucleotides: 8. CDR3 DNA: TGCGCCAGCAGCCCCCGGACAGGGGATGAAAACACCATATATTTT. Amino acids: CASSPRTGDENTIYF.

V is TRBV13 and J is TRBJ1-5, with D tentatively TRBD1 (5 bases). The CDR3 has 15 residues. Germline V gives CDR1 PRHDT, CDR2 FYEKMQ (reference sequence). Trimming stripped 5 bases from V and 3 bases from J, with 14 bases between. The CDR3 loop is CASSRGGGYNQPQHF. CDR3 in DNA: TGTGCCAGCAGCCGGGGTGGGGGATACAATCAGCCCCAGCATTTT.

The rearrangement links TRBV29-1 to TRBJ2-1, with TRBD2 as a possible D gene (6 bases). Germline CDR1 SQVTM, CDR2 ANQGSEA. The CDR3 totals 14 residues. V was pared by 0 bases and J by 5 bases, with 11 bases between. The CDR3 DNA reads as TGCAGCGTTGAAGATCGGGGGTCCAACAATGAGCAGTTCTTC. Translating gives CSVEDRGSNNEQFF.

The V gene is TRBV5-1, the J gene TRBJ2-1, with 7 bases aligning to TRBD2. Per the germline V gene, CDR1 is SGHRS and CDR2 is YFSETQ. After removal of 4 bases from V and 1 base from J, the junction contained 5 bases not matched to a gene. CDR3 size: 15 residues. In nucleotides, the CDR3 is TGCGCCAGCAGCAAGAGCGGGACTTCCTACAATGAGCAGTTCTTC. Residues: CASSKSGTSYNEQFF.

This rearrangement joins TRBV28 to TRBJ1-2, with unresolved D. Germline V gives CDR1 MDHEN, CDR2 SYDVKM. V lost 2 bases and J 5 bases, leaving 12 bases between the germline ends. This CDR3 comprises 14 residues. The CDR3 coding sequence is TGTGCCAGCAGTTTAGCTGCTCCGGGGTATGGCTACACCTTC. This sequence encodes CASSLAAPGYGYTF.

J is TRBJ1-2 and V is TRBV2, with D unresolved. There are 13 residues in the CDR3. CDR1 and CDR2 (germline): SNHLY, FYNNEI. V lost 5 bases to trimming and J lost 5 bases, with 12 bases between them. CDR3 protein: CASSSLPWYGYTF. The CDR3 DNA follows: TGTGCCAGCAGTTCACTGCCCTGGTATGGCTACACCTTC.

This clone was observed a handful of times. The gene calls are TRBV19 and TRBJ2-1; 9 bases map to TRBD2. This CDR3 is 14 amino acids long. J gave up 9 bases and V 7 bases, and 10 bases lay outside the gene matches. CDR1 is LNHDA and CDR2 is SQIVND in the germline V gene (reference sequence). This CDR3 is CASNGAGGRGEQFF. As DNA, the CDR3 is TGTGCCAGTAATGGCGCGGGAGGGCGTGGTGAGCAGTTCTTC. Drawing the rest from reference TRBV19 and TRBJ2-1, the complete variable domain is DGGITQSPKYLFRKEGQNVTLSCEQNLNHDAMYWYRQDPGQGLRLIYYSQIVNDFQKGDIAEGYSVSREKKESFPLTVTSAQKNPTAFYLCASNGAGGRGEQFFGPGTRLTVL.

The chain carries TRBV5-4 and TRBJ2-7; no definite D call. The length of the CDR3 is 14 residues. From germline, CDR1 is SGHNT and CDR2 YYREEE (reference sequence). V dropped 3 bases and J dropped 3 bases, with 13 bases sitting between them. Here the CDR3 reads CASSSPQVHYEQYF. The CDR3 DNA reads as TGTGCCAGCAGCTCCCCCCAAGTACACTACGAGCAGTACTTC. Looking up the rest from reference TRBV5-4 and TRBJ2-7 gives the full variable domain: ETGVTQSPTHLIKTRGQQVTLRCSSQSGHNTVSWYQQALGQGPQFIFQYYREEENGRGNFPPRFSGLQFPNYSSELNVNALELDDSALYLCASSSPQVHYEQYFGPGTRLTVT.

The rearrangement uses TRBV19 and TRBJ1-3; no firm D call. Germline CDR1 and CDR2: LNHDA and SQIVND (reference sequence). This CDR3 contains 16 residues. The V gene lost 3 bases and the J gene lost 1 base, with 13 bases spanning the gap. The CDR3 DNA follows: TGTGCCAGTAGTATTGGGTTTCGTCCTTCTGGAAACACCATATATTTT. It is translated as CASSIGFRPSGNTIYF.

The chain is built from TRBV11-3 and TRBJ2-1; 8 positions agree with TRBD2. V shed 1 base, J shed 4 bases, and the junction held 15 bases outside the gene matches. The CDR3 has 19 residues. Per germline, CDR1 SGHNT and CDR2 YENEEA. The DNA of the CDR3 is TGTGCCAGCAGCTTAGTTACGGGTCCCAGCGGGAGTAGGTACAATGAGCAGTTCTTC. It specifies CASSLVTGPSGSRYNEQFF.

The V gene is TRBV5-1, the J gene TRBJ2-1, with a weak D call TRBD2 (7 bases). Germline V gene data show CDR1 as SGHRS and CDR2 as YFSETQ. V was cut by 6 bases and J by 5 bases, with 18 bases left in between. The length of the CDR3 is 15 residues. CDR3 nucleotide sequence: TGCGCCAGCACTAGGGGGGGGGCGCGTAACAATGAGCAGTTCTTC. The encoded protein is CASTRGGARNNEQFF.

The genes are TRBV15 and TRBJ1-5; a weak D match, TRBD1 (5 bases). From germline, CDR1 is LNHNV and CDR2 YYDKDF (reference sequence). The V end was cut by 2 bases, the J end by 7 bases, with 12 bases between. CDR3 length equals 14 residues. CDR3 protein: CATSRQGSSQPQHF. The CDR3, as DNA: TGTGCCACCAGCAGACAGGGTTCTTCCCAGCCCCAGCATTTT.

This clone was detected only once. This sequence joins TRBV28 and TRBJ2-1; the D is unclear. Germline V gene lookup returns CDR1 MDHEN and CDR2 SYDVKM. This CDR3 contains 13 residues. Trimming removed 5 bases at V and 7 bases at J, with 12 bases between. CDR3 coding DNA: TGTGCCAGCAGTCGCCCCTTCGAGAATGAGCAGTTCTTC. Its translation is CASSRPFENEQFF.

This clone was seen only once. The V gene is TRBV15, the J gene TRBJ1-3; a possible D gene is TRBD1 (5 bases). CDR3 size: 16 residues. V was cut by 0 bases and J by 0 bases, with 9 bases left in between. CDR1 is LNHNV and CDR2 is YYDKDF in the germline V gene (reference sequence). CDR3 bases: TGTGCCACCAGCAGAGATTCGACAGACTCTGGAAACACCATATATTTT. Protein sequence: CATSRDSTDSGNTIYF.

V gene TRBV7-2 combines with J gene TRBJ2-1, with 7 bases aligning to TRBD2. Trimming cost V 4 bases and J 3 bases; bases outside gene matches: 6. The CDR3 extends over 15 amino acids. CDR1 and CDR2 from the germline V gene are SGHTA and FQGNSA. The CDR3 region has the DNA TGTGCCAGCAGCTCTGCGGGAGCGGGCTACAATGAGCAGTTCTTC. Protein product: CASSSAGAGYNEQFF.